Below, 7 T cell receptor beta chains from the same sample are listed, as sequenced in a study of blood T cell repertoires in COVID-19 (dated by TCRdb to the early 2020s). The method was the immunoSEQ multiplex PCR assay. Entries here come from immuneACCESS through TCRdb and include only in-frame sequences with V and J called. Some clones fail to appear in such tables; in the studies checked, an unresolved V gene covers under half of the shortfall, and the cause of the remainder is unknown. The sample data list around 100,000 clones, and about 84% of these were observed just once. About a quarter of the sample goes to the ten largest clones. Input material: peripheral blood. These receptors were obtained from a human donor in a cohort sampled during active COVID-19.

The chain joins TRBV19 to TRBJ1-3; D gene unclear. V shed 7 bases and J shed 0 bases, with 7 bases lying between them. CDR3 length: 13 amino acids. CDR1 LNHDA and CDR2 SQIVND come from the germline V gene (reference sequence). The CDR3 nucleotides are TGTGCCAGTACAATTTCCTCTGGAAACACCATATATTTT. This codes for CASTISSGNTIYF.

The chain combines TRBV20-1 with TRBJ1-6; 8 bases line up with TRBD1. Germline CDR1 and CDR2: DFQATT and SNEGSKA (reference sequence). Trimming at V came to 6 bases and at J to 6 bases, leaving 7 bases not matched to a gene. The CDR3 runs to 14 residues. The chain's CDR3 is CSASLRGPNSPLHF. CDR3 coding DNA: TGCAGTGCGAGTCTCAGGGGGCCTAATTCACCCCTCCACTTT.

CDR3 protein: CASSQGGANYGYTF. DNA of the CDR3: TGTGCCAGCAGCCAGGGGGGAGCTAACTATGGCTACACCTTC. This chain links TRBV5-4 with TRBJ1-2; 7 bases are a match to TRBD1. This CDR3 contains 14 residues. Trimming cost V 4 bases and J 0 bases; bases outside gene matches: 3. Germline loops: CDR1 SGHNT, CDR2 YYREEE (reference sequence).

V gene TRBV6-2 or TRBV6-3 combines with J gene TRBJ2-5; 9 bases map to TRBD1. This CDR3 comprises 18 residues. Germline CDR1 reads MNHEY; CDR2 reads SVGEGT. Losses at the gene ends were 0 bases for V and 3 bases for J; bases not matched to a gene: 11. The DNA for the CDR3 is TGTGCCAGCAGTTACTCGGGACAGGGTAGTATTGGTAAAGAGACCCAGTACTTC. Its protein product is CASSYSGQGSIGKETQYF.

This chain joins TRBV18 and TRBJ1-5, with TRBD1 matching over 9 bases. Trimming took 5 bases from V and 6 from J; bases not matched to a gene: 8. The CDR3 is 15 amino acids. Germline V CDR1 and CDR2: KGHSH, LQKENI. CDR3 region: CASSDTGGAGQPQHF. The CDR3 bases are TGTGCCAGCTCAGATACAGGGGGCGCCGGTCAGCCCCAGCATTTT.

CDR3 protein: CASSSPTGIPSYEQYF. CDR3 DNA sequence: TGTGCCAGCAGTTCTCCCACCGGGATTCCTTCCTACGAGCAGTACTTC. The chain couples TRBV6-5 to TRBJ2-7, with D tentatively TRBD2 (5 bases). Germline V gene data show CDR1 as MNHEY and CDR2 as SVGAGI. V lost 4 bases and J lost 1, with 17 bases in between. This CDR3 comprises 16 residues.

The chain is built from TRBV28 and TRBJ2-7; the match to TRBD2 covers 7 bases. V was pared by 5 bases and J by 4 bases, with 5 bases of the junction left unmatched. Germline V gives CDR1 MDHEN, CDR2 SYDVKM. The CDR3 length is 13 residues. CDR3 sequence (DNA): TGTGCCAGCAGTCTAGCGGTTACTTACGAGCAGTACTTC. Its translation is CASSLAVTYEQYF.